This T cell receptor beta chain was recovered during a study of Graves' ophthalmopathy and Graves' hyperthyroidism. RNA transcripts yielded amplified TCR beta CDR3 regions. Scientists carried out first-round RT-PCR using HTBI primers and then a second-round multiplex PCR. TCRdb independently ran MiXCR on the multiplex PCR reads; one entry per CDR3 protein. The sample has roughly 160,000 distinct CDR3 sequences, approximately 38% seen once. Study outcomes and limitations: For separating ophthalmopathy from stable hyperthyroidism, a 13-signature model gave 87.88% sensitivity and roughly 83% specificity. With around 65% sensitivity and 72.22% specificity, the model predicted ophthalmopathy progression.

Clinical symptoms, serum thyroxine, TRAb, thyroid ultrasound and orbital computed tomography determined diagnosis. At least ten counts were recorded for this clonotype. Its antigen is not known. Per germline, CDR1 SGHTS and CDR2 YDEGEE. The CDR3 sequence is 13 residues long. Deletions cut 6 bases from V and 4 bases from J, with 11 bases between. This clonotype was obtained from a woman between 40 and 55 years old with Graves' ophthalmopathy. The chain carries TRBV5-8 and TRBJ1-5; no clear D. The specimen was peripheral blood. CDR3 coding DNA: TGTGCCAGCAAAGAAAAAGGGAATCAGCCCCAGCATTTT. Encoded protein: CASKEKGNQPQHF.